The clone carrying this T cell receptor (beta chain) was recorded a few times. Its antigen is currently unknown. The sample originates from a study of CD8 T cells in ankylosing spondylitis. Study-wide findings and caveats: Reactive arthritis synovial fluid and blood were previously reported to contain some motif variants. Ankylosing spondylitis blood appeared to carry a characteristic TCR beta motif of roughly 8 highly homologous variants.

MiXCR, applied by TCRdb to the 5' RACE reads, yields one record per CDR3 protein. This table holds 300,000 to 400,000 distinct CDR3 sequences, 20% found once. V lost 0 bases and J 3 bases, leaving 15 bases between the germline ends. The CDR3 is 16 amino acids. Germline CDR1 and CDR2: LGHNA and YNFKEQ. The origin of this receptor is a male donor with ankylosing spondylitis or in good health (not recorded which). V usage is TRBV4-2 and J usage is TRBJ2-7; D possibly corresponds to TRBD2 (6 bases). The sample was blood, either unsorted or a sorted T cell fraction (not recorded which). As DNA, the CDR3 is TGTGCCAGCAGCCAAGATGTGGGAACGGGGGACTACGAGCAGTACTTC. Translation gives CASSQDVGTGDYEQYF.